What follows describes a single T cell receptor beta chain. Its antigen is not identified. V was trimmed by 5 bases and J by 8 bases, leaving 15 bases between them. Germline V lookup: CDR1 MDHEN, CDR2 SYDVKM. This CDR3 is 13 amino acids long. These data are taken from a study of cytomegalovirus exposure and HLA in healthy donors. The PCR contained 60 Vbeta and 13 Jbeta primers. Repertoires were generated with immunoSEQ multiplex PCR, while TCRdb's copy carries only in-frame clones and drops some. The table lists some 110,000 clones, about four fifths of them singletons. Study results and caveats: Altogether, 160 or so TCR beta chains were recorded as cytomegalovirus-associated. Evidence from a later analysis indicated that most CMV-associated TCR beta chains looked HLA-restricted. The study carried out a later analysis of TCR beta sequences. It associated about 15,000 of them with specific HLA alleles at a false discovery rate of 0.05.

This rearrangement joins TRBV28 to TRBJ1-2, with D possibly TRBD1 on 6 matching bases. The sequence was collected from a man aged 25 to 40 in good health and CMV-seropositive. Source material: PBMCs. The DNA for the CDR3 is TGTGCCAGCAGTCCTGGAGAGGGGGTAGGCTACACCTTC. This gives the protein CASSPGEGVGYTF.